These 32 T cell receptor beta chains share one sample of origin, sequenced in a study of tumor-infiltrating lymphocytes in primary liver carcinoma (dated by TCRdb to about 2017). Without any cell sorting, total RNA and DNA were extracted together from around 20-30 mg of bulk tissue using the AllPrep DNA/RNA mini kit. Instrument used: Illumina HiSeq 2500. TCRbeta-specific cDNA was reverse-transcribed from roughly 500 ng total RNA using a constant-region primer and ProtoScript II reverse transcriptase. Three nested multiplex PCR rounds, following a slightly modified ARM-PCR procedure, were used to build the TCRbeta libraries. The first two PCR rounds used multiplex TRBV1-TRBV30 forward primers with a Cbeta reverse primer, each for about 11 cycles. TCRdb redid the processing of the public reads, applying fastp at Q25 and MiXCR, and retained in-frame beta chains. Every CDR3 protein is listed once, alongside the most common genes and DNA of its rows. The sample includes about 210,000 distinct CDR3 sequences, with around four fifths observed a single time. About a sixth of the sample is taken by the ten largest.

Sequencing used tumor tissue from primary liver carcinoma. Every receptor here comes from a man in his forties with primary liver carcinoma and hepatitis B virus infection.

This clonotype was detected only once. As the CDR3 is not closed by the conserved phenylalanine or tryptophan, this likely results from a read error. V and J are TRBV11-3 and TRBJ2-1; D remains unclear. The germline V gene has CDR1 SGHNT and CDR2 YENEEA. This CDR3 spans 14 amino acids. This CDR3 reads CASILGVSDNEQFY. The CDR3, as DNA: TGTGCCAGCATCTTAGGCGTCTCGGACAATGAGCAGTTCTAC.

With respect to this clonotype: Compared with germline, one end of the junction differs, possibly owing to a read error. The V and J genes are TRBV29-1 and TRBJ1-2; D is ambiguous. This CDR3 region has 13 residues. Germline values: CDR1 SQVTM, CDR2 ANQGSEA. The CDR3 region has the DNA TGCAGCGTTCCAGCGGCCTCGGCGTACGGCTGCACCTTC. Translated: CSVPAASAYGCTF.

Concerning this clonotype itself: One end of the junction varies from germline; a read error may be responsible. The V gene is TRBV29-1, the J gene TRBJ2-7; 7 nucleotides align to TRBD1. The length of the CDR3 is 13 residues. Germline V gene sequence: CDR1 SQVTM, CDR2 ANQGSEA. The CDR3: CSLEWTGSYEQYF. The CDR3 coding sequence is TGCAGCCTTGAGTGGACAGGTTCCTACGAGCAGTACTTC.

With respect to this clonotype: The junction shows a germline mismatch at one end, possibly a read error. This rearrangement joins TRBV28 to TRBJ2-7, with D tentatively TRBD1 or TRBD2 (5 bases each). This CDR3 region has 15 residues. Germline V CDR1 and CDR2: MDHEN, SYDVKM. This chain's CDR3 is CARSSPLGRVAEQYF. The CDR3 coding sequence is TGTGCCAGAAGTTCCCCCTTGGGACGTGTCGCCGAGCAATACTTC.

This clonotype was recorded once. The chain recombines TRBV20-1 with TRBJ2-5, with a possible D match to TRBD1 (5 bases). V was pared by 0 bases and J by 5 bases, with 10 bases between. Germline CDR1 and CDR2: DFQATT and SNEGSKA (reference sequence). CDR3 size: 13 residues. The CDR3 DNA follows: TGCAGTGCTAGAGACCCTAGACAGGAGACCCAGTACTTC. Its translation: CSARDPRQETQYF.

This chain uses TRBV6-5 with TRBJ2-5; 11 bases map to TRBD2. V shed 7 bases, J shed 4 bases, and the junction held 20 bases outside the gene matches. The CDR3 runs to 19 residues. From germline, CDR1 is MNHEY and CDR2 SVGAGI. The CDR3 protein is CASTRTALVAGGPPETQYF. The CDR3 nucleotides read TGTGCCAGCACACGGACGGCGTTGGTAGCGGGAGGGCCGCCAGAGACCCAGTACTTC.

For this clonotype: One end of the junction is discordant with germline, which a read error may explain. The chain uses TRBV12-3 or TRBV12-4 and TRBJ1-1, with 9 bases aligning to TRBD1. This CDR3 has 18 amino acids. CDR3 region: CASNLALGGTGRSTEAFF. The CDR3 DNA reads TGTGCCAGCAATTTAGCTCTAGGAGGGACAGGGCGGTCCACTGAAGCTTTCTTT.

This clonotype was found once. The chain is built from TRBV29-1 and TRBJ2-4; D remains unclear. This CDR3 is built from 13 residues. V was trimmed by 6 bases and J by 8 bases, leaving 17 bases between them. CDR1 SQVTM and CDR2 ANQGSEA come from the germline V gene. In DNA form, the CDR3 reads TGCAGCGTAGAACCCGACAAGGTCGACATTCAGTACTTC. Protein: CSVEPDKVDIQYF.

This clonotype is a singleton in its sample. One junction end disagrees with the germline gene, perhaps due to a read error. The CDR3, as DNA: TGTACCAGCAGACAGGTGTACAATGAGCAGTTCTTC. It specifies CTSRQVYNEQFF. The chain employs TRBV12-3 or TRBV12-4 and TRBJ2-1; D might be TRBD1 (6 bases). This CDR3 contains 12 residues.

A remark on this clonotype: Lacking the conserved final phenylalanine or tryptophan, this CDR3 likely reflects a read error. Because the CDR3's place on the DNA is in doubt, the DNA is left out and the CDR3 is given as listed by TCRdb. The chain combines TRBV6-1 with TRBJ1-2; the table's D call, TRBD1, has no DNA check behind it. The CDR3 sequence runs 13 residues, both termini included. Per germline, CDR1 MNHNS and CDR2 SASEGT. This CDR3 reads CASSEDGGYGYSL.

Worth noting for this clonotype: An end of the junction differs from the germline gene, which may be a read error. CDR3 loop: CASSAGYTGELFF. CDR3 nucleotide sequence: TGTGCCAGCAGTGCGGGGTACACCGGGGAGCTATTTTTT. The chain links TRBV6-1 to TRBJ2-2; tentative D call: TRBD2 (5 bases). Germline CDR1 is MNHNS and CDR2 is SASEGT. CDR3 length: 13 amino acids.

Note on this clonotype: The germline gene is not matched at one end of the junction; a read error may be the cause. The rearrangement joins TRBV19 to TRBJ1-5; D might be TRBD1 (6 bases). The germline gives CDR1 LNHDA, CDR2 SQIVND (reference sequence). The CDR3 has 15 residues. Here the CDR3 DNA reads TGTCCCAGTAGTATGGGGACACTTAGCAATCAGCCCCAGCATTTT. Its translation is CPSSMGTLSNQPQHF.

Concerning this clonotype: This clone may be a read error of a much larger clone one base away. This chain connects TRBV6-2 or TRBV6-3 to TRBJ2-5, with D possibly TRBD2 on 6 matching bases. This CDR3 comprises 14 residues. The germline V gene encodes CDR1 MNHEY and CDR2 SVGEGT. This CDR3 reads CANSYGGTQETQYF. The CDR3 bases are TGTGCCAACAGTTACGGCGGGACTCAAGAGACCCAGTACTTC.

Of note for this clonotype: Just one base apart from a much larger clone, this may be a read error. J is TRBJ2-5 and V is TRBV28, with 10 positions matching TRBD2. Germline lookup yields CDR1 MDHEN and CDR2 SYDVKM. The CDR3 sequence is 14 residues long. Here the CDR3 reads CASSSTSGFESQYF. The CDR3 DNA reads as TGTGCCAGCAGCTCGACTAGCGGGTTTGAGAGCCAGTACTTC.

This clonotype was observed once. V is TRBV7-8 and J is TRBJ2-5, with D possibly being TRBD1 (5 bases). V was pared by 2 bases and J by 14 bases, with 24 bases between. Germline CDR1 and CDR2: SGHVS and FQNEAQ. The CDR3 is 15 amino acids. CDR3: CASSLRGQPQEIQYF. The CDR3 DNA follows: TGTGCCAGCAGCTTAAGAGGACAACCACAAGAGATCCAATACTTC.

As for this clonotype: Lacking the conserved final phenylalanine or tryptophan, this CDR3 likely reflects a read error. The V and J genes are TRBV29-1 and TRBJ1-4; D remains unclear. V shed 4 bases and J shed 7 bases, with 13 bases lying between them. This CDR3 has 13 amino acids. Germline lookup yields CDR1 SQVTM and CDR2 ANQGSEA. The CDR3 DNA reads as TGCAGCGTTGGCCGGGAGCGGAGTGAAAAACTGTTTTTA. It translates to CSVGRERSEKLFL.

In the case of this clonotype: The junction departs from germline at one end; a sequencing error may be responsible. The V call is TRBV6-2 or TRBV6-3, the J call TRBJ2-7, with D maybe TRBD2 (6 bases). CDR3 length: 14 amino acids. Germline values: CDR1 MNHEY, CDR2 SVGEGT. CDR3 residues: CASKRPQEGYEQHF. The CDR3 coding sequence is TGTGCCAGCAAAAGACCACAGGAGGGCTACGAACAGCACTTC.

Turning to this clonotype: An end of the junction differs from the germline gene, which may be a read error. The chain combines TRBV4-1 with TRBJ2-6, with no clear D. Germline CDR1 MGHRA, CDR2 YSYEKL. This CDR3 comprises 13 residues. The CDR3: CVSSQVGAIVLTF. The CDR3, as DNA: TGCGTCAGCAGCCAAGTTGGAGCCATCGTCCTGACTTTC.

This rearrangement joins TRBV29-1 to TRBJ2-3, with D possibly being TRBD1 or TRBD2 (5 bases each). CDR3 length equals 13 residues. Germline CDR1 and CDR2: SQVTM and ANQGSEA. As DNA, the CDR3 is TGCACCGTCCGGATGGGGGATGGAGATACGCAGTATTTT. Translated, it gives CTVRMGDGDTQYF.

In this sample, this clonotype turned up a few times. Possible read error: a much larger clone is one base away. This sequence joins TRBV11-2 and TRBJ2-1; perhaps TRBD1 as D (5 bases). The germline V gene has CDR1 SGHAT and CDR2 FQNNGV. CDR3 size: 14 residues. The CDR3 loop reads CANSTRQLGNEQFF. The CDR3 DNA is TGTGCCAACAGCACCCGACAGCTGGGCAATGAGCAGTTCTTC. Full variable domain (remainder filled in from reference TRBV11-2 and TRBJ2-1): EAGVAQSPRYKIIEKRQSVAFWCNPISGHATLYWYQQILGQGPKLLIQFQNNGVVDDSQLPKDRFSAERLKGVDSTLKIQPAKLEDSAVYLCANSTRQLGNEQFFGPGTRLTVL.

The J gene is TRBJ2-5, the V gene TRBV2; D is perhaps TRBD1 (7 bases). The CDR3 consists of 16 residues. Deletions cut 9 bases from V and 1 base from J, with 21 bases between. The germline V gene has CDR1 SNHLY and CDR2 FYNNEI. CDR3 region: CARGRTGQSFQETQYF. CDR3 coding DNA: TGTGCCAGAGGGAGGACAGGACAGTCCTTCCAAGAGACCCAGTACTTC. The variable domain in full, completed from reference TRBV2 and TRBJ2-5, reads EPEVTQTPSHQVTQMGQEVILRCVPISNHLYFYWYRQILGQKVEFLVSFYNNEISEKSEIFDDQFSVERPDGSNFTLKIRSTKLEDSAMYFCARGRTGQSFQETQYFGPGTRLLVL.

A remark on this clonotype: The junction departs from germline at one end; a sequencing error may be responsible. The rearrangement joins TRBV6-1 to TRBJ2-1; no reliable D call. Germline values: CDR1 MNHNS, CDR2 SASEGT. The CDR3 is 14 residues long. The CDR3 sequence: CASSVKLRYNEQFF. DNA of the CDR3: TGTGCCAGCAGTGTCAAACTGAGGTACAATGAGCAGTTCTTT.

The chain employs TRBV5-1 and TRBJ1-1, with TRBD1 matching 8 bases. The length of the CDR3 is 14 residues. V lost 8 bases and J lost 5; bases outside the gene matches: 11. CDR1 SGHRS and CDR2 YFSETQ come from the germline V gene. CDR3 loop: CARSAAGGFTEAFF. The CDR3 DNA is TGCGCCAGGAGCGCCGCAGGGGGCTTTACTGAAGCTTTCTTT.

This clonotype appeared once. At one end, the junction sequence differs from germline, possibly due to a read error. This sequence joins TRBV29-1 and TRBJ2-2; D may be TRBD2 (6 bases). Per germline, CDR1 SQVTM and CDR2 ANQGSEA. This CDR3 contains 12 residues. CDR3: CSVMGNPGGLFF. DNA of the CDR3: TGCAGCGTTATGGGTAACCCCGGGGGGCTGTTTTTT.

This chain connects TRBV6-5 to TRBJ1-1; D is ambiguous. Trimming cost V 9 bases and J 11 bases, with 10 bases left between them. The length of the CDR3 is 9 residues. Germline assignment: CDR1 MNHEY and CDR2 SVGAGI. CDR3 bases: TGTGCCAGTGTCCCTAGCGCTTTCTTT. This encodes CASVPSAFF.

A few counts support this clonotype. This may arise from a read error, as a much more abundant clone is one base away. The rearrangement joins TRBV2 to TRBJ1-1; the D gene is possibly TRBD1 (5 bases). The germline V gene has CDR1 SNHLY and CDR2 FYNNEI. This CDR3 contains 13 residues. The V gene lost 6 bases and the J gene lost 7 bases, with 15 bases spanning the gap. In nucleotides, the CDR3 is TGTGCCAGCAGGAGTGACAGTCAGGGTGAAGCTTTCTTT. As protein: CASRSDSQGEAFF.

Points on this clonotype: Mismatch with germline at one junction end may stem from a read error. This chain links TRBV11-3 with TRBJ2-2; D ambiguous. CDR3 length: 14 residues. Per germline, CDR1 SGHNT and CDR2 YENEEA. The CDR3 loop is CSSSSNANTEELFF. As DNA, the CDR3 is TGTTCCAGCAGCTCAAACGCGAACACCGAGGAGCTGTTTTTT.

A note on this clonotype: One junction end does not reproduce the germline sequence, and a read error may be involved. The chain links TRBV10-2 to TRBJ2-3; 13 bases fit TRBD2. The CDR3 contains 17 residues. From germline, CDR1 is WSHSY and CDR2 SAAADI. The CDR3 is CASNGLAGAGFANTQCF. The CDR3 DNA follows: TGCGCCAGCAATGGACTAGCGGGAGCGGGTTTCGCAAATACGCAGTGTTTT.

A remark on this clonotype: A much larger clone sits a single nucleotide away, making a read error possible. The chain recombines TRBV7-8 with TRBJ1-1; D is undetermined. CDR1 and CDR2 (germline): SGHVS, FQNEAQ. CDR3 length: 13 residues. CDR3 amino acids: CANSRQRNTEAFF. CDR3 nucleotide sequence: TGTGCCAACAGCCGTCAGAGGAACACTGAAGCTTTCTTT.

This chain connects TRBV4-2 to TRBJ2-1, with D possibly matching TRBD1 (5 bases). Germline loops: CDR1 LGHNA, CDR2 YNFKEQ. V was shortened by 3 bases and J by 1 base, with 19 bases between the two germline ends. The CDR3 contains 18 residues. CDR3 amino acids: CASSHDYSQGLSYNEQFF. CDR3 bases: TGTGCCAGCAGCCATGATTACTCCCAGGGTTTATCCTACAATGAGCAGTTCTTC.

A note on this clonotype: Germline is not matched at one junction end, which may reflect a read error. The rearrangement joins TRBV12-3 or TRBV12-4 to TRBJ2-3; TRBD2 agrees at 7 bases. This CDR3 has 17 residues. In nucleotides, the CDR3 is TGTGCCAGCAGTTTACGGGTCCAACTAGCGTCCGCCGATACGCACTATTTT. Translation: CASSLRVQLASADTHYF.

A note on this clonotype: The conserved phenylalanine or tryptophan normally closing the CDR3 is absent here, so this likely arose from a read error. The CDR3 nucleotides are TGCAGTGTTGGGCTTCAAGAGACCCAGTACCTC. Protein sequence: CSVGLQETQYL. This chain links TRBV29-1 with TRBJ2-5, with D unclear. Germline CDR1 reads SQVTM; CDR2 reads ANQGSEA. This CDR3 spans 11 amino acids.